This TCR beta chain was profiled in a study of cytomegalovirus exposure and HLA in healthy donors (dated by TCRdb to the late 2010s). Turning to the overall study: An earlier analysis of several hundred of the donors reported about 280 Gb of sequence data and 117 million unique TCR beta sequences obtained from approximately 180 million T cells. An early release covering roughly 640 HLA-typed donors comprised about 320 gigabases of sequencing data and 85 million to 100 million unique TCR sequences. Of the 350 to 450 genotyped donors, roughly 80% were placed in the genetic ancestry cluster associated with self-reported Caucasian donors. The study aimed to test whether signatures of past pathogen exposure could be identified by cataloging public T cell receptors. The study used immunosequencing to profile the T cell repertoires of several hundred subjects and linked those repertoires to cytomegalovirus serostatus. In addition to the first cohort of roughly 670 subjects, a separate validation cohort of approximately 120 different subjects was used. High-throughput TCR immunosequencing, statistical association of individual TCRs with disease status, and machine learning were combined to predict cytomegalovirus infection status. A later analysis re-examined previously published TCR beta repertoires from about 700 donors and added high-resolution HLA genotyping to investigate patterns of TCR occurrence. In the later analysis, no new phenotypic data were used to find candidate immune exposures; instead, reliance was placed on TCR beta sequences and their occurrence across donors. To decide whether each TCR beta V gene segment behaved as functional or pseudogenic, an earlier analysis of some 600 of the donors relied on high-throughput TCR beta sequencing. Donor age, sex, ethnicity and CMV serostatus were compiled together with the repertoire data. A later genetic analysis used genome-wide SNP genotypes for about 60% of the roughly 700 donors, treating that subset as a discovery cohort. All discovery cohort repertoires had been generated on a single sequencing platform. Both class I and class II loci were covered by HLA typing, at four-digit resolution. The number of typed donors differed by locus: about 620-640 for A, B, C, DRB1 and DQB1; 500 to 550 for DQA1; around 580 for DPA1; and some 470 for DPB1. Several DR-DQ haplotypes were treated as single units for association and clustering because of strong linkage in the cohort. Among 300 to 500 genotyped donors of the cohort, an average of approximately 200,000 unique TCR beta nucleotide sequences was sequenced per donor, of which roughly 18% were non-productive.

Libraries were made using the immunoSEQ multiplex PCR assay. For the multiplex PCR, a mixture combining 60 forward primers for TCR Vbeta segments and 13 reverse primers for TCR Jbeta segments was used. Amplification of the CDR3 region of rearranged TCR beta genes was performed with a multiplex PCR assay on genomic DNA. The amplified TCR beta libraries were sequenced on the Illumina HiSeq System as 87-base-pair reads. In the original analysis: In a later analysis, tens of millions of unique TCR beta chains were counted across the 650 to 750 repertoires, and roughly 11 million of these chains were shared by at least two donors. Raw reads were error-corrected and collapsed into unique sequences by a nearest-neighbor algorithm in which closely related sequences were merged to remove PCR and sequencing errors. To assign V, D and J gene segments, CDR3 sequences were aligned to IMGT reference sequences. For a sequence to be retained, a match of at least six nucleotides to both a V gene segment and a J gene segment was required. A rearrangement counted as productive if the CDR3 had no stop codons and remained in frame with V and J, and every other rearrangement counted as non-productive. CDR3 was defined by IMGT convention, running from the second conserved V-encoded cysteine to the conserved J-encoded phenylalanine. The earlier analysis of 587 of the donors excluded any sequence lacking an unambiguous match to a single V gene segment. An earlier analysis of fewer than 650 of the donors classified V segments as functional when productive rearrangements were above 56.7% and as segregating when the standard deviation between donors was above 5%. To diagnose cytomegalovirus status from the catalog of TCR beta chain sequences, a statistical classification framework was built. In a later analysis, TCR nucleotide sequences were compared against IMGT/GENE-DB human TR gene sequences so that V and J genes could be assigned. In a later analysis, CDR3 sequences and most-parsimonious VDJ recombination scenarios were assigned using the TCRdist pipeline. A later analysis defined each TCR beta chain by its CDR3 amino acid sequence plus V-gene family, and excluded reads lacking a unique V-gene family. To address suspected cross-contamination and a sequencing artifact, a later analysis removed around 600 highly shared, low-generation-probability nucleotide sequences. In a later analysis, a clonal expansion index was calculated for each public chain from normalized within-repertoire ranks of inferred template counts. A later analysis computed generation probabilities with a VDJ recombination model fitted to out-of-frame rearrangements, and checked the results against IGoR. In a later analysis, TCR-TCR, TCR-HLA and TCR-CMV co-occurrence was scored with hypergeometric tests, and a repertoire-size bias correction was applied to TCR pairs. A later analysis estimated false discovery rates by permuting HLA or CMV assignments 20 times. In a later analysis, co-occurring TCRs were grouped with DBSCAN, and TCRdist sequence similarity was added when clustering was performed within HLA-allele-positive subsets. Co-occurrence clustering excluded repertoires with fewer than 30,000 or more than 120,000 public chains, plus five with anomalous nucleotide sharing. TCRdb re-hosts the immuneACCESS table, in-frame sequences only. Its copies lack some clones; in the studies checked, an unresolved V gene accounts for under half of them, and the cause for the rest is not known. The DNA was the basis for D and trimming; V, J and clone size are from that table. The sample contains hundreds of thousands of clones, roughly four fifths of them found a single time. The ten largest clones represent approximately 0.5% of the sample.

What the authors observed across the whole study: The earlier analysis of almost 600 of the donors excluded seventeen rarely observed V segments, including chromosome 9 orphons, because counts were too low. In a later genetic analysis, a missense DCLRE1C variant was associated with V-gene and J-gene trimming of TCR beta chains, and the association was replicated in an independent cohort. In both the original and validation cohorts, the classifier was reported to diagnose cytomegalovirus status with high specificity and sensitivity. A further reported finding was that TCR beta sequences accurately predicted the HLA-A and HLA-B alleles for most subjects in the first cohort. In vitro tests confirmed that three of the cytomegalovirus-associated TCR beta chains recognize cytomegalovirus antigens. The authors suggested that the approach could potentially be extended to other disease states and immunological phenotypes. In an earlier analysis of about 600 of the donors, most TCR beta V segments appeared in productive rearrangements about 87% or about 30% of the time, broadly matching IMGT annotations. A total of roughly 160 TCR beta chains were listed by the study as associated with cytomegalovirus. CMV serostatus was the only immune exposure information available for the cohort. Sequencing depth was assumed to be roughly uniform across donors in the presence/absence analyses, though that assumption may not hold. A cluster of highly shared sequence variants was judged likely to be a technical artifact of the sequencing pipeline. According to a later analysis, TCR association rates differed among HLA loci, with DRB1 alleles showing the most associated TCRs and HLA-C alleles showing the fewest. Compared with equally common non-associated chains, HLA-associated TCR beta chains in a later analysis were more clonally expanded and had lower generation probabilities. Strong co-occurrence of HLA alleles, especially DR and DQ, made assigning TCR associations to individual alleles difficult. In this cohort, only TCR beta chains were sequenced, and detectable features were limited by the absence of alpha or paired-chain data. Most TCR sequences were observed very rarely across donors, whereas some public TCRs were present in many individuals. A later genetic analysis reported fewer N-insertions in productive TCRs among donors in an Asian-associated ancestry cluster than the roughly 620-donor mean. A later analysis associated approximately 17,000 TCR beta sequences with specific HLA alleles at a false discovery rate of 0.05. In a later analysis, several top co-occurrence clusters were reported to appear linked to parvovirus B19, influenza, CMV and Epstein-Barr virus. Correlated functional status among segregating V segments might reflect linkage disequilibrium, but an unknown experimental factor could not be ruled out. A later analysis found that most CMV-associated TCR beta chains appeared HLA-restricted, with HLA associations seemingly driven largely by CMV exposure. HLA typing was unavailable for some donors at each locus, so association tests used only the typed subset.

As for this clone: Which antigen it targets is not known. No quality values exist for individual bases; no much larger clone is one base distant.

The cohort was made up of 500 to 850 healthy bone marrow donors. At the time of sampling, all cohort members were nominally healthy, though unrecorded immune exposures were likely present. The donor was CMV seronegative and belonged to the group of approximately 320 seronegative cohort members. A peripheral blood sample was collected from each donor, and TCR beta sequencing was performed on peripheral blood mononuclear cells. The Qiagen DNeasy Blood Extraction Kit was used to extract genomic DNA from the blood cell samples. Sequences were obtained from PBMCs. The receptor's source is a woman in her 40s in good health and CMV-seronegative.

The CDR3 reads CARGQFSYEQYF. The sequence in DNA is TGTGCCAGAGGACAGTTCTCCTACGAGCAGTACTTC. This chain is built from TRBV2 and TRBJ2-5; a tentative D match to TRBD1 spans 6 bases. The DNA end lines up better with TRBJ2-7; the J call may be wrong. The CDR3, cysteine through phenylalanine, is 12 amino acids long. The kept DNA is CDR3 alone, 36 bases in frame from the first base. The CDR1 and CDR2 encoded by the germline V gene are SNHLY and FYNNEI.